These 21 T cell receptor beta chains originate from one sample sequenced in a study of vaccination and CD4 T cells after COVID-19. Stated treatment: approximately 11-day PBMC culture with coronavirus spike peptide pools or control peptides (ViraFEST assay). Antigens of these TCRs are unknown. Sequenced with the Oncomine TCR Beta short-read assay was DNA taken from cultured CD4+ T cells. TCRdb itself ran the PCR reads through MiXCR, one entry per CDR3 protein. The data contain about 3,800 distinct CDR3 sequences, 14% of them singletons. Sequencing input: CD4+ T cells from blood, cultured in vitro. All receptors derive from a human donor who had recovered from COVID-19.

The chain joins TRBV5-1 to TRBJ2-2; TRBD1 agrees at 11 bases. The CDR3 covers 17 residues. CDR1 and CDR2 from the germline V gene are SGHRS and YFSETQ. V lost 0 bases, J lost 6 bases, and 7 bases stayed unmatched. The CDR3 nucleotides read TGCGCCAGCAGCTTGGACCCCCCGGGACAGGGGGCCGGGGAGCTGTTTTTT. Amino acids: CASSLDPPGQGAGELFF.

The rearrangement links TRBV6-5 to TRBJ2-5; the match to TRBD2 covers 9 bases. The CDR3 is made up of 16 amino acids. Germline V CDR1 and CDR2: MNHEY, SVGAGI. Unmatched junction bases numbered 4, after V lost 0 bases and J lost 2 bases. The CDR3 region has the DNA TGTGCCAGCAGTTACTCATGGCGGGGGGGGCAAGAGACCCAGTACTTC. It is translated as CASSYSWRGGQETQYF.

This clonotype is large (0.1 to 1%). The junction differs from germline at one of its ends, possibly a read error. This sequence joins TRBV6-1 and TRBJ1-2; TRBD1 is a possible D gene (5 bases). Germline V gene sequence: CDR1 MNHNS, CDR2 SASEGT. CDR3 length: 13 residues. DNA of the CDR3: TGTGCCCGCAGGGACGACGGAAACTATGGCTACACCTTC. Translating gives CARRDDGNYGYTF.

This clonotype is medium-sized. The CDR3 DNA reads TGCGCCAGCAGCAAGGACAGTCCCCACCAAGAGACCCAGTACTTC. Protein sequence: CASSKDSPHQETQYF. The rearrangement links TRBV5-1 to TRBJ2-5; TRBD1 might be the D (6 bases). This CDR3 is built from 15 residues. Trimming left V 4 bases short and J 0 bases short, with 13 bases between. Per the germline V gene, CDR1 is SGHRS and CDR2 is YFSETQ.

The chain is built from TRBV20-1 and TRBJ2-1; D tentatively reads TRBD1 or TRBD2 (6 bases each). The CDR3 consists of 12 residues. Trimming removed 2 bases from V and 9 bases from J, with 11 bases in between. Germline CDR1 is DFQATT and CDR2 is SNEGSKA (reference sequence). The CDR3 sequence is CSARRQEGEQFF. CDR3 nucleotides: TGCAGTGCTAGAAGACAGGAGGGTGAGCAGTTCTTC.

This clonotype is medium-sized (0.01 to 0.1%) by share. V and J are TRBV12-3 or TRBV12-4 and TRBJ1-1; no clear D. The ends were cut back, 6 bases at V and 3 bases at J, with 11 bases in the middle. CDR3 length: 13 residues. The CDR3 DNA reads as TGTGCCAGCAGCACCAGGAAATACACTGAAGCTTTCTTT. The encoded protein is CASSTRKYTEAFF.

The chain uses TRBV5-5 and TRBJ2-6, with 8 bases lining up with TRBD1. This CDR3 is 18 amino acids long. Germline assignment: CDR1 SGHKS and CDR2 YYEKEE (reference sequence). V lost 0 bases, J lost 4 bases, and 9 bases stayed unmatched. CDR3 in amino acids: CASSLAPTGAGGANVLTF. CDR3 DNA: TGTGCCAGCAGCTTGGCGCCGACAGGGGCGGGGGGGGCCAACGTCCTGACTTTC.

By share, this clonotype ranks as medium-sized. The CDR3 region is CASSLGRDSAEAFF. The CDR3 bases are TGTGCCAGCAGCTTGGGCCGGGACAGCGCTGAAGCTTTCTTT. The chain recombines TRBV7-8 with TRBJ1-1; TRBD1 matches at 7 bases. The V gene end was trimmed by 3 bases and the J gene end by 6 bases; junction bases not matched to a gene: 7. Germline assignment: CDR1 SGHVS and CDR2 FQNEAQ. This CDR3 has 14 amino acids.

This chain connects TRBV18 to TRBJ1-5; D not resolved. This CDR3 has 15 residues. Between the trimmed V and J ends, which lost 6 bases and 3 bases, there was a span of 15 bases. Germline assignment: CDR1 KGHSH and CDR2 LQKENI. CDR3 protein: CASSRWEGFNQPQHF. The CDR3 nucleotides are TGTGCCAGCTCCAGGTGGGAGGGATTCAATCAGCCCCAGCATTTT.

Judged by abundance, this clonotype is large. The genes are TRBV21-1 and TRBJ2-5; the DNA was not compared with TRBD2, the D call given in the table. TRBV21-1 is classified as a pseudogene. The CDR3 spans 18 residues. The CDR3 reads CASSKVPSGGIKQETQYF. DNA for the CDR3: TGTGCCAGCAGCAAAGTGCCTAGCGGCGGAATAAAGCAAGAGACCCAGTACTTC.

Within the sample, this clonotype is medium-sized. The genes are TRBV2 and TRBJ2-3; 9 bases agree with TRBD2. The V gene end was trimmed by 4 bases and the J gene end by 9 bases; junction bases not matched to a gene: 5. Germline-derived CDR1 and CDR2 are SNHLY and FYNNEI. This CDR3 is built from 13 residues. Here the CDR3 DNA reads TGTGCCAGCAGTGGTGCGGGGGGGCGCACGCAGTATTTT. Translation: CASSGAGGRTQYF.

This clonotype turned up a few times. The chain carries TRBV7-9 and TRBJ1-4, with D possibly TRBD1 on 6 matching bases. This CDR3 is built from 14 residues. The germline gives CDR1 SEHNR, CDR2 FQNEAQ (reference sequence). V was cut by 5 bases and J by 4 bases, with 11 bases left in between. The CDR3 region is CASSPRGSNEKLFF. CDR3 DNA: TGTGCCAGCAGCCCCAGGGGAAGTAATGAAAAACTGTTTTTT.

This clonotype is termed medium-sized. DNA of the CDR3: TGCAGTGCTCTGACAGGGTTGAGCAATCAGCCCCAGCATTTT. This sequence encodes CSALTGLSNQPQHF. This chain links TRBV20-1 with TRBJ1-5; 7 nucleotides line up with TRBD1. The CDR3 contains 14 residues. V lost 5 bases and J lost 1; bases outside the gene matches: 5. Germline values: CDR1 DFQATT, CDR2 SNEGSKA (reference sequence).

This clonotype is medium-sized within its sample. V is TRBV2 and J is TRBJ1-5; D is unresolved. This CDR3 is built from 14 residues. V dropped 3 bases and J dropped 2 bases, with 8 bases sitting between them. CDR1 is SNHLY and CDR2 is FYNNEI in the germline V gene. DNA for the CDR3: TGTGCCAGCAGTGAGGCCGGTGGCAATCAGCCCCAGCATTTT. This encodes CASSEAGGNQPQHF.

V gene TRBV6-5 combines with J gene TRBJ1-3; D uncertain. The CDR3 is 16 amino acids. V lost 2 bases and J 0 bases, leaving 11 bases between the germline ends. Germline V gene data show CDR1 as MNHEY and CDR2 as SVGAGI. The CDR3 protein is CASSYRTPSSGNTIYF. Here the CDR3 DNA reads TGTGCCAGCAGTTACAGGACTCCTAGCTCTGGAAACACCATATATTTT.

This clonotype is categorized as medium-sized. The CDR3 DNA follows: TGTGCCAGCAGTTTGGGAATAGGGGACCGAGCTACGAGGGAGCAGTACTTC. It is translated as CASSLGIGDRATREQYF. The J gene is TRBJ2-7, the V gene TRBV12-3 or TRBV12-4, with D perhaps matching TRBD1 or TRBD2 (5 bases each). There are 17 residues in the CDR3. V lost 3 bases and J 7 bases, leaving 25 bases between the germline ends.

This chain connects TRBV5-1 to TRBJ1-6, with 9 nucleotides matching TRBD1. In germline, CDR1 is SGHRS, CDR2 YFSETQ. The CDR3 is 19 amino acids. The J segment lost 6 bases and the V segment lost 2 bases, leaving 15 bases of the junction unmatched. The CDR3 DNA sequence: TGCGCCAGCAGCTTTAATTTTTTGGGGATGACAGGGGGTAATTCACCCCTCCACTTT. Protein: CASSFNFLGMTGGNSPLHF.

By share, this clonotype ranks as medium-sized. The V gene is TRBV4-2, the J gene TRBJ1-5; D might be TRBD1 (5 bases). This CDR3 spans 14 amino acids. V was shortened by 0 bases and J by 6 bases, with 9 bases between the two germline ends. CDR1 is LGHNA and CDR2 is YNFKEQ in the germline V gene. The CDR3 coding sequence is TGTGCCAGCAGCCAAGATGAAGGGACTCAGCCCCAGCATTTT. Protein: CASSQDEGTQPQHF.

In its sample, this clonotype was seen once. One base away lies a much larger clone, so this may be a sequencing read error. V and J are TRBV20-1 and TRBJ1-6, with 11 bases matching TRBD1. J was trimmed by 10 bases and V by 2 bases; bases with no gene match: 4. CDR3 length equals 14 residues. Germline V lookup: CDR1 DFQATT, CDR2 SNEGSKA (reference sequence). The CDR3 sequence: CSARPGQGVSPLHF. The CDR3 nucleotides read TGCAGTGCTAGACCGGGACAGGGGGTATCACCCCTCCACTTT.

The chain has TRBV7-9 and TRBJ2-7, with 11 bases that match TRBD1. This CDR3 has 14 residues. V shed 5 bases, J shed 7 bases, and the junction held 7 bases outside the gene matches. Per the germline V gene, CDR1 is SEHNR and CDR2 is FQNEAQ (reference sequence). The CDR3 DNA reads as TGTGCCAGCAGCCGAGGACAGGGGGCTAGGGAGCAGTACTTC. This codes for CASSRGQGAREQYF.

This clonotype is labeled as medium-sized. This rearrangement joins TRBV11-2 to TRBJ2-7, with TRBD1 matching over 9 bases. The germline V gene has CDR1 SGHAT and CDR2 FQNNGV. V trimming: 5 bases; J trimming: 6 bases; junction bases outside the gene matches: 11. The CDR3 runs 15 residues. The CDR3 reads CASSTGQGPSSEQYF. In DNA form, the CDR3 reads TGTGCCAGCAGCACAGGACAGGGGCCCTCTTCCGAGCAGTACTTC.